The source of this T cell receptor (beta chain) is a study of blood T cell repertoires in COVID-19. Profiling relied on immunoSEQ multiplex PCR, and the TCRdb table lists in-frame clones only, not all of them. The sample records 250,000 to 350,000 clones, roughly 87% being singletons. This clonotype was obtained from a woman under 30 who had recovered from COVID-19. Specimen: PBMCs or T cells enriched from blood (not recorded which).

CDR3 in amino acids: CAWDRGGDTEAFF. As DNA, the CDR3 is TGTGCCTGGGACCGGGGGGGGGACACTGAAGCTTTCTTT. The J gene is TRBJ1-1, the V gene TRBV30; perhaps TRBD1 as D (5 bases). Germline CDR1 and CDR2: GTSNPN and SVGIG (reference sequence). V lost 5 bases to trimming and J lost 3 bases, with 13 bases between them. The CDR3 sequence is 13 residues long.